One sample yielded the 14 T cell receptor beta chains listed below, sequenced in a study of glioma-infiltrating T cells after dendritic cell vaccination. The time point denotes: after dendritic cell vaccination, including at tumor progression/relapse. Clones were sequenced by immunoSEQ multiplex PCR, and TCRdb holds only the in-frame ones, with some missing. The table has more than 70,000 clones, roughly 87% seen once. Material: blood, obtained after dendritic cell vaccination. These receptor sequences come from a human donor with glioblastoma.

This chain links TRBV29-1 with TRBJ1-2; 9 nucleotides agree with TRBD1. CDR3 length equals 15 residues. J was trimmed by 8 bases and V by 2 bases; bases with no gene match: 12. The germline gives CDR1 SQVTM, CDR2 ANQGSEA. The CDR3 DNA is TGCAGCGTTGAACGGGGACGAGGGACAGGGAACGGCTACACCTTC. Encoded protein: CSVERGRGTGNGYTF.

This chain connects TRBV6-5 to TRBJ1-1, with TRBD1 identical over 7 bases. V lost 6 bases to trimming and J lost 0 bases; unmatched junction nucleotides: 4. Looked up from germline, CDR1 is MNHEY and CDR2 is SVGAGI. The CDR3 sequence is 14 residues long. CDR3 amino acids: CASRLQGMNTEAFF. CDR3 coding DNA: TGTGCCAGCAGGCTACAGGGGATGAACACTGAAGCTTTCTTT.

The chain uses TRBV19 and TRBJ2-7; TRBD2 agrees at 8 bases. The V gene end was trimmed by 11 bases and the J gene end by 5 bases; junction bases not matched to a gene: 5. Germline V gene sequence: CDR1 LNHDA, CDR2 SQIVND (reference sequence). There are 11 residues in the CDR3. CDR3 residues: CASGGVNEQYF. In nucleotides, the CDR3 is TGTGCCTCGGGGGGGGTGAACGAGCAGTACTTC.

The chain employs TRBV6-1 and TRBJ2-3; D is unresolved. V shed 3 bases and J shed 3 bases, with 13 bases lying between them. This CDR3 has 15 amino acids. The germline V gene encodes CDR1 MNHNS and CDR2 SASEGT. The DNA of the CDR3 is TGTGCCAGCAGTGATGTGTGGAGTTTGACAGATACGCAGTATTTT. This translates into CASSDVWSLTDTQYF.

In this sample, this clone turned up once. The rearrangement joins TRBV6-5 to TRBJ1-1; D may be TRBD1 (5 bases). The CDR3 is made up of 13 amino acids. The V end lost 7 bases, the J end lost 4 bases, and 13 bases lay between the germline ends. Germline CDR1 MNHEY, CDR2 SVGAGI. The CDR3 region is CASNRAQGTEAFF. CDR3 sequence (DNA): TGTGCCAGCAACCGGGCCCAGGGCACTGAAGCTTTCTTT.

J is TRBJ1-1 and V is TRBV2; no clear D. CDR1 SNHLY and CDR2 FYNNEI come from the germline V gene. There are 10 residues in the CDR3. V was cut by 6 bases and J by 4 bases, with 3 bases left in between. The CDR3: CASSRTEAFF. Written as DNA, the CDR3 is TGTGCCAGCAGCCGCACTGAAGCTTTCTTT.

This chain uses TRBV28 with TRBJ2-3; D perhaps matches TRBD1 (6 bases). CDR1 and CDR2 (germline): MDHEN, SYDVKM. Trimming shortened V by 7 bases and J by 2 bases, and 16 bases separated the two germline ends. This CDR3 is 15 amino acids long. In nucleotides, the CDR3 is TGTGCCAGCACTTTGGACAGAAGAAACACAGATACGCAGTATTTT. It yields the protein CASTLDRRNTDTQYF.

V usage is TRBV11-1 and J usage is TRBJ2-7; no clear D. Trimming shortened V by 0 bases and J by 7 bases, and 10 bases separated the two germline ends. CDR1 is SGHAT, CDR2 FQDESV, per germline (reference sequence). This CDR3 comprises 13 residues. Here the CDR3 reads CASSLAVLREQYF. The DNA for the CDR3 is TGTGCCAGCAGCTTAGCGGTCCTACGAGAGCAGTACTTC.

The CDR3 DNA follows: TGCGCCAGCAGCTTGGGGGGACAGGGAAACTACGAGCAGTACTTC. As protein: CASSLGGQGNYEQYF. V usage is TRBV5-1 and J usage is TRBJ2-7; 9 positions agree with TRBD1. CDR1 and CDR2 (germline): SGHRS, YFSETQ. The CDR3 runs to 15 residues. V lost 0 bases, J lost 3 bases, and 4 bases stayed unmatched.

V gene TRBV6-1 combines with J gene TRBJ1-2; a weak D match, TRBD1 (5 bases). Germline CDR1 is MNHNS and CDR2 is SASEGT. The CDR3 has 13 residues. Between the trimmed V and J ends, which lost 10 bases and 7 bases, there was a span of 19 bases. The CDR3 here is CATDKGGVGGYTF. Written as DNA, the CDR3 is TGTGCCACCGATAAAGGAGGGGTGGGTGGCTACACCTTC.

A single count supports this clone. The chain couples TRBV30 to TRBJ2-1; D is perhaps TRBD2 (6 bases). The CDR3 length is 18 residues. V gave up 5 bases and J gave up 0 bases, with 23 bases separating them. The germline V gene encodes CDR1 GTSNPN and CDR2 SVGIG (reference sequence). This CDR3 reads CAWGDTSWGPGSYNEQFF. The CDR3 DNA sequence: TGTGCCTGGGGTGATACTAGCTGGGGACCCGGCTCCTACAATGAGCAGTTCTTC.

The chain combines TRBV6-4 with TRBJ2-3, with 11 nucleotides matching TRBD2. V gave up 5 bases and J gave up 4 bases; unmatched junction bases: 2. Germline assignment: CDR1 MRHNA and CDR2 SNTAGT. The CDR3 is 14 amino acids. The CDR3 nucleotides read TGTGCCAGCAGTTTGGGACTAGCGGCAGATACGCAGTATTTT. Its translation is CASSLGLAADTQYF.

This chain uses TRBV18 with TRBJ2-4; the D gene is possibly TRBD1 (6 bases). The length of the CDR3 is 15 residues. The ends were cut back, 8 bases at V and 0 bases at J, with 14 bases in the middle. Germline V gene sequence: CDR1 KGHSH, CDR2 LQKENI. The CDR3 here is CASQGQTLAKNIQYF. The DNA of the CDR3 is TGTGCCAGCCAAGGACAGACTTTAGCCAAAAACATTCAGTACTTC.

CDR3 in DNA: TGTGCCAGTAGAACGGGAGGACCCTACAATGAGCAGTTCTTC. Encoded protein: CASRTGGPYNEQFF. The chain employs TRBV19 and TRBJ2-1; 7 bases align to TRBD2. This CDR3 spans 14 amino acids. The ends lost 6 bases at V and 2 bases at J; junction bases unmatched: 4. Germline-derived CDR1 and CDR2 are LNHDA and SQIVND (reference sequence). Together with reference TRBV19 and TRBJ2-1, the CDR3 gives the full variable domain: DGGITQSPKYLFRKEGQNVTLSCEQNLNHDAMYWYRQDPGQGLRLIYYSQIVNDFQKGDIAEGYSVSREKKESFPLTVTSAQKNPTAFYLCASRTGGPYNEQFFGPGTRLTVL.